A single sample gave rise to the 15 T cell receptor beta chains below, sequenced in a study of OX40 agonist ivuxolimab in advanced cancers. Sequencing used immunoSEQ multiplex PCR; TCRdb keeps in-frame clones, though not all of them. Of 20,000 to 25,000 clones in the sample, about 86% are singletons; the top ten hold around a quarter. Sequenced material: CD4+ or CD8+ T cells sorted from blood, taken in a trial of the OX40 agonist ivuxolimab. Receptor source: an adult with an advanced solid tumor such as melanoma, head and neck, liver or kidney cancer.

The rearrangement joins TRBV6-5 to TRBJ1-2; D gene uncertain. This CDR3 contains 12 residues. Between the trimmed V and J ends, which lost 5 bases and 4 bases, there was a span of 8 bases. The germline gives CDR1 MNHEY, CDR2 SVGAGI. Here the CDR3 reads CASSSTGYGYTF. The CDR3, as DNA: TGTGCCAGCAGTAGTACGGGCTATGGCTACACCTTC.

The chain carries TRBV4-2 and TRBJ1-1; D is uncertain. CDR3 length: 14 residues. The V end lost 0 bases, the J end lost 4 bases, and 9 bases lay between the germline ends. Germline-derived CDR1 and CDR2 are LGHNA and YNFKEQ. CDR3: CASSQDGRGTEAFF. CDR3 DNA sequence: TGTGCCAGCAGCCAAGATGGACGGGGCACTGAAGCTTTCTTT.

V gene TRBV15 combines with J gene TRBJ1-4; unclear D gene. CDR1 and CDR2 from the germline V gene are LNHNV and YYDKDF (reference sequence). The CDR3 is 14 amino acids. V lost 5 bases and J 7 bases, leaving 14 bases between the germline ends. The CDR3, as DNA: TGTGCCACCAGCGAAGATAAAGAGGTTGAAAAACTGTTTTTT. Translated, it gives CATSEDKEVEKLFF.

The V gene is TRBV9, the J gene TRBJ1-5; D remains ambiguous. The CDR3 loop spans 13 amino acids. Trimming shortened V by 3 bases and J by 4 bases, and 8 bases separated the two germline ends. Germline loops: CDR1 SGDLS, CDR2 YYNGEE. The DNA for the CDR3 is TGTGCCAGCAGCGAGCACGGAAATCAGCCCCAGCATTTT. Protein sequence: CASSEHGNQPQHF.

V and J are TRBV30 and TRBJ1-1; the match to TRBD1 covers 7 bases. Germline loops: CDR1 GTSNPN, CDR2 SVGIG (reference sequence). V was pared by 2 bases and J by 5 bases, with 8 bases of the junction left unmatched. The CDR3 sequence is 14 residues long. The CDR3 region is CAWSTGEGGTEAFF. In DNA, the CDR3 is TGTGCCTGGAGTACAGGGGAGGGAGGAACTGAAGCTTTCTTT.

J is TRBJ1-1 and V is TRBV29-1; D gene ambiguous. There are 12 residues in the CDR3. Per germline, CDR1 SQVTM and CDR2 ANQGSEA. With 6 bases removed from V and 1 base from J, the gap between germline ends came to 9 bases. The CDR3 sequence is CSVGGPNTEAFF. CDR3 DNA: TGCAGCGTCGGTGGACCGAACACTGAAGCTTTCTTT.

The chain joins TRBV5-6 to TRBJ2-1; 9 nucleotides match TRBD1. Per germline, CDR1 SGHDT and CDR2 YYEEEE. The CDR3 is 14 residues long. J lost 8 bases, V lost 2 bases, and 5 bases had no gene match. The DNA for the CDR3 is TGTGCCAGCAGCTTCGGGACAGGGATGTATGAGCAGTTCTTC. This codes for CASSFGTGMYEQFF.

The V call is TRBV9, the J call TRBJ2-5, with D perhaps matching TRBD2 (5 bases). Germline loops: CDR1 SGDLS, CDR2 YYNGEE. Deletions cut 0 bases from V and 2 bases from J, with 17 bases between. The length of the CDR3 is 17 residues. Here the CDR3 reads CASSVEEIGPGQETQYF. The DNA of the CDR3 is TGTGCCAGCAGCGTAGAGGAGATTGGGCCGGGGCAAGAGACCCAGTACTTC.

The V and J genes are TRBV6-5 and TRBJ2-2; a weak D match, TRBD2 (6 bases). In germline, CDR1 is MNHEY, CDR2 SVGAGI. The CDR3 consists of 14 residues. With 6 bases removed from V and 4 bases from J, the gap between germline ends came to 12 bases. In DNA form, the CDR3 reads TGTGCCAGCAGGGAGGGACGTAGCACCGGGGAGCTGTTTTTT. This gives the protein CASREGRSTGELFF.

This sequence joins TRBV19 and TRBJ2-7, with 7 bases lining up with TRBD1. Germline V gene lookup returns CDR1 LNHDA and CDR2 SQIVND (reference sequence). The CDR3 has 13 residues. V lost 5 bases to trimming and J lost 3 bases; unmatched junction nucleotides: 4. CDR3: CASSAGQDYEQYF. The CDR3 nucleotides are TGTGCCAGTAGTGCAGGACAGGACTACGAGCAGTACTTC.

The V and J genes are TRBV19 and TRBJ1-3; 9 bases align to TRBD1. The CDR3 extends over 14 amino acids. The V and J ends lost 3 bases and 7 bases, in that order; junction bases with no gene match: 4. CDR1 LNHDA and CDR2 SQIVND come from the germline V gene (reference sequence). As DNA, the CDR3 is TGTGCCAGTAGTATCGGACAGGGGAGGAACACCATATATTTT. Its protein product is CASSIGQGRNTIYF.

V gene TRBV4-1 combines with J gene TRBJ2-7; perhaps TRBD2 as D (5 bases). V shed 0 bases and J shed 2 bases, with 11 bases lying between them. Germline assignment: CDR1 MGHRA and CDR2 YSYEKL. The CDR3 consists of 15 residues. The chain's CDR3 is CASSQEALAAYEQYF. CDR3 nucleotides: TGCGCCAGCAGCCAAGAAGCGCTAGCCGCCTACGAGCAGTACTTC.

This chain links TRBV4-1 with TRBJ2-7, with TRBD1 matching 9 bases. The CDR3 loop spans 17 amino acids. In germline, CDR1 is MGHRA, CDR2 YSYEKL. The ends lost 1 base at V and 5 bases at J; junction bases unmatched: 12. CDR3 protein: CASSQASLGQGFHEQYF. CDR3 nucleotide sequence: TGCGCCAGCAGCCAAGCTTCGTTAGGACAGGGGTTCCACGAGCAGTACTTC.

The chain carries TRBV10-2 and TRBJ2-7, with 12 bases that match TRBD2. V dropped 4 bases and J dropped 1; count of bases not matched to a gene: 2. Germline V gene sequence: CDR1 WSHSY, CDR2 SAAADI. The CDR3 runs 15 residues. CDR3 bases: TGCGCCAGCAGTGTCGGGACTAGCGGGTCCTACGAGCAGTACTTC. It translates to CASSVGTSGSYEQYF.

CDR3 DNA sequence: TGTGCCAGCAGCGTAGAGGGGGTCGGCCAAGAGACCCAGTACTTC. This codes for CASSVEGVGQETQYF. This chain joins TRBV9 and TRBJ2-5; weak D call: TRBD1 (6 bases). The V gene's germline CDR1 is SGDLS and CDR2 YYNGEE. The CDR3 runs to 15 residues. Trimming stripped 0 bases from V and 1 base from J, with 10 bases between.